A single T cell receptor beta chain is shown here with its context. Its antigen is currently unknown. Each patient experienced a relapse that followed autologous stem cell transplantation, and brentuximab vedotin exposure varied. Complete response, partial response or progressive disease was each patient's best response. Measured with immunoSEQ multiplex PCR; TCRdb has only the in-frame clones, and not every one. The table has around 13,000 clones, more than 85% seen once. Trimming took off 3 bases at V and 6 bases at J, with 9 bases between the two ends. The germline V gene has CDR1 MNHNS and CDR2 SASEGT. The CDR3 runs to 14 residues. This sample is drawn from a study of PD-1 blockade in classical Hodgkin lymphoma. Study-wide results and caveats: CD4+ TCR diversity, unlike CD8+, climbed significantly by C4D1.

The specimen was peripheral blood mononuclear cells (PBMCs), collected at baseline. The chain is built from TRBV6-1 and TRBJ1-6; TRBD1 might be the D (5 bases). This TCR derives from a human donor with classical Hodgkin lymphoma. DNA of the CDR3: TGTGCCAGCAGTGAGGGGGACCTTAATTCACCCCTCCACTTT. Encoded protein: CASSEGDLNSPLHF.